These 4 T cell receptor beta chains were all obtained from the same sample, sequenced in a study of shared clonotypes between healthy human individuals. Clones were sequenced by immunoSEQ multiplex PCR, and TCRdb holds only the in-frame ones, with some missing. This table holds about 1.5 million clones, around 98% found once. Input material: naive CD4+ T cells sorted from blood. Subset defined: CD45RA+ positively selected. These receptors originate from a young man in good health.

The V and J genes are TRBV27 and TRBJ1-1, with D possibly TRBD1 on 6 matching bases. Germline lookup yields CDR1 MNHEY and CDR2 SMNVEV (reference sequence). The CDR3 contains 14 residues. V gave up 6 bases and J gave up 1 base, with 12 bases separating them. The CDR3 region is CASRGQVPNTEAFF. CDR3 bases: TGTGCCAGCAGGGGACAAGTTCCGAACACTGAAGCTTTCTTT.

V usage is TRBV5-1 and J usage is TRBJ2-3, with D unclear. Trimming removed 7 bases at V and 6 bases at J, with 12 bases between. Germline V gene lookup returns CDR1 SGHRS and CDR2 YFSETQ. The CDR3 totals 12 residues. The CDR3 loop reads CASGFISDTQYF. The DNA of the CDR3 is TGCGCCAGCGGATTCATTTCGGATACGCAGTATTTT.

J is TRBJ1-2 and V is TRBV29-1; D not certain. Looked up from germline, CDR1 is SQVTM and CDR2 is ANQGSEA. The CDR3 has 11 amino acids. The germline V and J ends were trimmed by 3 bases and 6 bases, with 8 bases remaining between them. The CDR3 here is CSVDRSHGYTF. The CDR3 region has the DNA TGCAGCGTTGACAGGTCTCATGGCTACACCTTC.

The CDR3 DNA follows: TGTGCCAGCAGTGGGAGACAGAAGTTGTCCTACGAGCAGTACTTC. Protein product: CASSGRQKLSYEQYF. The rearrangement joins TRBV2 to TRBJ2-7, with D possibly being TRBD1 (5 bases). CDR1 is SNHLY, CDR2 FYNNEI, per germline. The CDR3 consists of 15 residues. Trimming pared 4 bases from V and 1 base from J, leaving 14 bases between.